These 19 T cell receptor beta chains share one sample of origin, sequenced in a study of cytomegalovirus exposure and HLA in healthy donors. PCR used 60 Vbeta primers and 13 Jbeta primers. Data came from immunoSEQ multiplex PCR; TCRdb stores just in-frame clones and leaves some out. The sample carries some 180,000 clones, roughly 75% recorded once. Sample: PBMCs. These receptors were taken from a woman in her 30s in good health and CMV-seronegative.

This clone occurred a few times. The V gene is TRBV6-1, the J gene TRBJ1-2; D is perhaps TRBD1 (6 bases). Trimming pared 2 bases from V and 0 bases from J, leaving 13 bases between. Per germline, CDR1 MNHNS and CDR2 SASEGT. The CDR3 extends over 16 amino acids. In DNA, the CDR3 is TGTGCCAGCAGTGAATTACAGGGTCTCTCTAACTATGGCTACACCTTC. This sequence encodes CASSELQGLSNYGYTF.

J is TRBJ2-7 and V is TRBV15, with 10 bases that match TRBD1. The CDR3 length is 17 residues. Germline-derived CDR1 and CDR2 are LNHNV and YYDKDF (reference sequence). Trimming cost V 1 base and J 3 bases; bases outside gene matches: 9. DNA of the CDR3: TGTGCCACCAGCAGAGTCACACCGGGACAGGGGAACTACGAGCAGTACTTC. It encodes CATSRVTPGQGNYEQYF.

The chain uses TRBV30 and TRBJ1-6, with 8 bases matching TRBD1. CDR3 length: 16 residues. Germline V gives CDR1 GTSNPN, CDR2 SVGIG (reference sequence). J was trimmed by 10 bases and V by 1 base; bases with no gene match: 12. The CDR3 sequence is CAWSEPWTGQWSPLHF. CDR3 DNA: TGTGCCTGGAGTGAACCCTGGACAGGGCAATGGTCACCCCTCCACTTT.

This clone was seen once. This sequence joins TRBV7-8 and TRBJ1-1, with 10 bases matching TRBD1. The CDR3 spans 15 residues. CDR1 and CDR2 (germline): SGHVS, FQNEAQ. Unmatched junction bases numbered 14, after V lost 5 bases and J lost 11 bases. CDR3 in DNA: TGTGCCAGCAGCCCTCGGTCGACAGGGGGCGCGGTGGCTTTCTTT. Translation: CASSPRSTGGAVAFF.

J is TRBJ2-3 and V is TRBV5-6, with 7 bases identical to TRBD1. The CDR3 sequence is 14 residues long. V was pared by 1 base and J by 2 bases, with 1 base of the junction left unmatched. In germline, CDR1 is SGHDT, CDR2 YYEEEE. CDR3 nucleotides: TGTGCCAGCAGCTTGACAGGGGACACAGATACGCAGTATTTT. It codes for CASSLTGDTDTQYF.

The chain couples TRBV9 to TRBJ1-3; no clear D gene. V shed 4 bases and J shed 3 bases, with 20 bases lying between them. CDR1 and CDR2 (germline): SGDLS, YYNGEE. The CDR3 is 17 residues long. As DNA, the CDR3 is TGTGCCAGCAGCCCCCGGGATACCCTGGCCCTTGGAAACACCATATATTTT. It codes for CASSPRDTLALGNTIYF.

The chain carries TRBV7-2 and TRBJ2-3; 11 nucleotides align to TRBD2. CDR1 SGHTA and CDR2 FQGNSA come from the germline V gene. V shed 4 bases, J shed 1 base, and the junction held 7 bases outside the gene matches. The CDR3 has 17 residues. The CDR3 is CASSYKSTSGGTDTQYF. CDR3 nucleotide sequence: TGTGCCAGCAGCTATAAATCGACTAGCGGGGGCACAGATACGCAGTATTTT.

This rearrangement joins TRBV7-2 to TRBJ2-3, with D perhaps matching TRBD2 (5 bases). The CDR3 has 16 residues. CDR1 SGHTA and CDR2 FQGNSA come from the germline V gene. Trimming cost V 1 base and J 9 bases, with 20 bases left between them. CDR3 region: CASSLDRLASGDTQYF. The CDR3 nucleotides read TGTGCCAGCAGCTTAGATCGCCTAGCCTCGGGCGACACGCAGTATTTT.

This chain connects TRBV4-3 to TRBJ2-2, with D maybe TRBD1 (5 bases). CDR3 size: 16 residues. The germline V and J ends were trimmed by 1 base and 0 bases, with 9 bases remaining between them. In germline, CDR1 is LGHNA, CDR2 YSLEER. The CDR3 coding sequence is TGCGCCAGCAGCCAAGGGACAATAGCGAACACCGGGGAGCTGTTTTTT. This encodes CASSQGTIANTGELFF.

The chain joins TRBV30 to TRBJ2-2, with 9 nucleotides matching TRBD2. V trimming: 0 bases; J trimming: 8 bases; junction bases outside the gene matches: 10. The germline V gene has CDR1 GTSNPN and CDR2 SVGIG (reference sequence). This CDR3 has 16 residues. For the CDR3, the DNA is TGTGCCTGGAGTGTAAGACGCGGGGGGGCCGGTGGGGAGCTGTTTTTT. Its protein product is CAWSVRRGGAGGELFF.

This chain connects TRBV4-1 to TRBJ1-6; D is uncertain. The CDR3 has 12 amino acids. Germline CDR1 MGHRA, CDR2 YSYEKL. The V gene lost 0 bases and the J gene lost 11 bases, with 5 bases spanning the gap. This chain's CDR3 is CASSQDHPPLHF. DNA of the CDR3: TGCGCCAGCAGCCAAGATCATCCACCCCTCCACTTT.

The genes are TRBV5-1 and TRBJ2-3; 12 bases line up with TRBD2. J was trimmed by 4 bases and V by 0 bases; bases with no gene match: 9. Germline V gene sequence: CDR1 SGHRS, CDR2 YFSETQ. CDR3 length: 18 amino acids. The DNA for the CDR3 is TGCGCCAGCAGCTTGGTACCTAGCGGGGGGGCGGTCGCAGATACGCAGTATTTT. Translating gives CASSLVPSGGAVADTQYF.

The rearrangement links TRBV7-9 to TRBJ1-2; D is perhaps TRBD1 (5 bases). The germline V gene encodes CDR1 SEHNR and CDR2 FQNEAQ (reference sequence). This CDR3 contains 16 residues. V was shortened by 0 bases and J by 6 bases, with 17 bases between the two germline ends. The CDR3 DNA sequence: TGTGCCAGCAGCTTAGCGGTCGGGGGGGGTTCGAATGGCTACACCTTC. This gives the protein CASSLAVGGGSNGYTF.

The chain couples TRBV27 to TRBJ2-1, with 7 bases lining up with TRBD1. Germline CDR1 MNHEY, CDR2 SMNVEV (reference sequence). The CDR3 has 15 amino acids. V was clipped by 1 base and J by 7 bases; unmatched bases: 7. In DNA, the CDR3 is TGTGCCAGCAGTTTATTGGGACAGCGAAGGAATGAGCAGTTCTTC. Amino acid sequence: CASSLLGQRRNEQFF.

The chain has TRBV29-1 and TRBJ2-3, with a possible D match to TRBD1 (6 bases). CDR1 is SQVTM and CDR2 is ANQGSEA in the germline V gene. V lost 6 bases and J 4 bases, leaving 14 bases between the germline ends. CDR3 length: 13 amino acids. CDR3 bases: TGCAGCGTCCTCGGGACATCAGCAGATACGCAGTATTTT. It yields the protein CSVLGTSADTQYF.

This chain connects TRBV6-1 to TRBJ1-4; a possible D gene is TRBD1 (5 bases). Germline CDR1 MNHNS, CDR2 SASEGT. Trimming pared 8 bases from V and 4 bases from J, leaving 14 bases between. The CDR3 runs 14 residues. DNA for the CDR3: TGTGCCAGCGCTGAGAGGGGACTTAATGAAAAACTGTTTTTT. Translation gives CASAERGLNEKLFF.

V and J are TRBV30 and TRBJ2-5; D might be TRBD2 (5 bases). Deletions cut 2 bases from V and 1 base from J, with 20 bases between. The V gene's germline CDR1 is GTSNPN and CDR2 SVGIG (reference sequence). The CDR3 loop spans 17 amino acids. CDR3 in amino acids: CAWSPRFEGTLQETQYF. Here the CDR3 DNA reads TGTGCCTGGAGTCCCCGGTTCGAGGGAACTCTCCAAGAGACCCAGTACTTC.

The chain carries TRBV10-2 and TRBJ2-7; weak D call: TRBD1 (6 bases). The CDR3 is 13 residues long. Germline V lookup: CDR1 WSHSY, CDR2 SAAADI. V lost 2 bases, J lost 11 bases, and 16 bases lay in between. CDR3 nucleotides: TGCGCCAGCAGTGAGACGAGGACAGAGTTAAAGTACTTC. Translation: CASSETRTELKYF.

The V and J genes are TRBV30 and TRBJ1-5, with no clear D. Germline V gene lookup returns CDR1 GTSNPN and CDR2 SVGIG (reference sequence). The CDR3 consists of 13 residues. V shed 7 bases and J shed 9 bases, with 19 bases lying between them. The CDR3 sequence is CALRGGRLGPQHF. The DNA of the CDR3 is TGTGCCTTGAGAGGCGGTCGCCTCGGGCCCCAGCATTTT.